This T cell receptor beta chain was recovered during a study of CD8+ T cells in alopecia areata. Study-wide points: Lesional scalp exceeded normal scalp in clonality, especially in alopecia totalis/universalis.

The treatment denotes: oral pan-JAK inhibitor, 5-10 mg twice daily. This clone was detected only a few times. Its specificity is unknown. The authors extracted RNA and reverse transcribed it into cDNA as the sequencing template. The assay was immunoSEQ multiplex PCR, and TCRdb's table has in-frame clones only and misses some. The data hold some 110,000 clones, with approximately 52% observed a single time. Per the germline V gene, CDR1 is SEHNR and CDR2 is FQNEAQ (reference sequence). Trimming removed 6 bases at V and 3 bases at J, with 19 bases between. This CDR3 has 16 residues. This receptor was obtained from a human donor with alopecia areata. The material was CD8+ T cells sorted from blood, obtained at week 4, from a patient treated with tofacitinib. The V and J genes are TRBV7-9 and TRBJ2-3, with D tentatively TRBD1 or TRBD2 (5 bases each). The CDR3 spells CASSPKGPGPTDTQYF. The DNA of the CDR3 is TGTGCCAGCAGTCCAAAGGGACCGGGCCCGACAGATACGCAGTATTTT.